This T cell receptor (beta chain) was recorded in a study of blood T cell repertoires in COVID-19. As for the study in general: Sites across the United States, Italy and Spain contributed samples from acute and convalescent COVID-19. T cells, B-cell-depleted T cells, or PBMCs supplied cDNA or gDNA.

Libraries were prepared by immunoSEQ multiplex PCR; TCRdb keeps only in-frame clonotypes and omits some of them. The sample carries under 200,000 clones, around 89% recorded once. Symptom resolution, clearance, or two negative PCRs marked the recovered donors of Cohort 3. The ends lost 2 bases at V and 2 bases at J; junction bases unmatched: 3. The CDR3 has 15 amino acids. Looked up from germline, CDR1 is MNHEY and CDR2 is SMNVEV (reference sequence). This clonotype originated in a woman aged 45-59 years who had recovered from COVID-19. This chain uses TRBV27 with TRBJ1-5; 7 positions agree with TRBD1. Sequencing was performed on PBMCs or T cells enriched from blood (not recorded which). The CDR3 DNA is TGTGCCAGCAGTTTAACCGACAGGGGCAATCAGCCCCAGCATTTT. It encodes CASSLTDRGNQPQHF.